A selection of T cell receptor beta chains follows, all from one sample in a study of cytomegalovirus exposure and HLA in healthy donors. The data were produced by immunoSEQ multiplex PCR, yet TCRdb's version contains in-frame clones alone and is incomplete. Among 110,000 to 150,000 clones listed, about 82% were seen once. The specimen sequenced was PBMCs. The source of these receptors is a man aged 30 to 45 in good health and CMV-seronegative. Both conserved end residues are part of each CDR3. Fields, in order: V gene, CDR3 length, J gene, D gene, clone size, CDR3 protein, CDR3 DNA. A D gene is named only where the DNA matches it firmly. Some rows mark clone size as missing; the rest say once, few, many or name a class of expanded clone.

v_call: TRBV2
cdr3_length: 12
j_call: TRBJ2-3
d_call: -
clone_size: -
cdr3_aa: CASSADSDTQYF
cdr3_nt: TGTGCCAGCAGTGCAGACTCAGATACGCAGTATTTT

v_call: TRBV5-1
cdr3_length: 14
j_call: TRBJ2-1
d_call: -
clone_size: -
cdr3_aa: CASSLRGSYNEQFF
cdr3_nt: TGCGCCAGCAGCTTAAGGGGGTCCTACAATGAGCAGTTCTTC

v_call: TRBV10-3
cdr3_length: 17
j_call: TRBJ1-2
d_call: -
clone_size: -
cdr3_aa: CAITGDDYGPTSYGYTF
cdr3_nt: TGTGCCATCACAGGGGACGACTATGGACCGACGTCCTATGGCTACACCTTC

v_call: TRBV4-2
cdr3_length: 16
j_call: TRBJ2-7
d_call: -
clone_size: -
cdr3_aa: CASSQESLSGSYEQYF
cdr3_nt: TGTGCCAGCAGCCAAGAAAGTCTCAGCGGCTCCTACGAGCAGTACTTC

v_call: TRBV15
cdr3_length: 19
j_call: TRBJ1-5
d_call: TRBD1
clone_size: -
cdr3_aa: CATSREDRGSYSNNQPQHF
cdr3_nt: TGTGCCACCAGCAGAGAAGACAGGGGGTCATATAGTAACAATCAGCCCCAGCATTTT

v_call: TRBV25-1
cdr3_length: 16
j_call: TRBJ1-3
d_call: TRBD1
clone_size: -
cdr3_aa: CASSEFPDRGRNTIYF
cdr3_nt: TGTGCCAGCAGTGAATTTCCGGACAGGGGCCGAAACACCATATATTTT

v_call: TRBV25-1
cdr3_length: 16
j_call: TRBJ2-1
d_call: -
clone_size: -
cdr3_aa: CASSEHRQSPYNEQFF
cdr3_nt: TGTGCCAGCAGTGAACACAGACAGAGCCCCTACAATGAGCAGTTCTTC

v_call: TRBV5-1
cdr3_length: 14
j_call: TRBJ2-3
d_call: -
clone_size: -
cdr3_aa: CASSLVLSTDTQYF
cdr3_nt: TGCGCCAGCAGCTTGGTCCTCAGCACAGATACGCAGTATTTT

v_call: TRBV5-6
cdr3_length: 15
j_call: TRBJ2-1
d_call: -
clone_size: few
cdr3_aa: CASSFGIFPYNEQFF
cdr3_nt: TGTGCCAGCAGCTTCGGGATCTTTCCCTACAATGAGCAGTTCTTC

v_call: TRBV6-5
cdr3_length: 16
j_call: TRBJ2-7
d_call: TRBD2
clone_size: once
cdr3_aa: CASSYSPGLAGAEQYF
cdr3_nt: TGTGCCAGCAGTTACTCGCCCGGACTAGCGGGAGCCGAGCAGTACTTC

v_call: TRBV28
cdr3_length: 15
j_call: TRBJ1-1
d_call: TRBD1
clone_size: -
cdr3_aa: CASSKGQGKNTEAFF
cdr3_nt: TGTGCCAGCAGTAAGGGACAGGGAAAGAACACTGAAGCTTTCTTT

v_call: TRBV5-3
cdr3_length: 12
j_call: TRBJ2-2
d_call: -
clone_size: -
cdr3_aa: CARSTGNGELFF
cdr3_nt: TGTGCCAGAAGCACGGGGAACGGGGAGCTGTTTTTT

v_call: TRBV10-3
cdr3_length: 16
j_call: TRBJ2-2
d_call: TRBD2
clone_size: -
cdr3_aa: CAISAVAGVNTGELFF
cdr3_nt: TGTGCCATCAGTGCGGTAGCGGGGGTGAACACCGGGGAGCTGTTTTTT

v_call: TRBV10-1
cdr3_length: 17
j_call: TRBJ2-1
d_call: -
clone_size: -
cdr3_aa: CASSERGLEPGYNEQFF
cdr3_nt: TGCGCCAGCAGTGAGAGGGGGTTGGAGCCGGGCTACAATGAGCAGTTCTTC

v_call: TRBV6-1
cdr3_length: 14
j_call: TRBJ1-2
d_call: -
clone_size: few
cdr3_aa: CASRIQGSGSGYTF
cdr3_nt: TGTGCCAGCAGGATACAGGGATCGGGGTCTGGCTACACCTTC

v_call: TRBV2
cdr3_length: 13
j_call: TRBJ1-5
d_call: -
clone_size: -
cdr3_aa: CASSFEGNQPQHF
cdr3_nt: TGTGCCAGCAGCTTCGAGGGCAATCAGCCCCAGCATTTT

v_call: TRBV9
cdr3_length: 16
j_call: TRBJ1-1
d_call: TRBD1
clone_size: -
cdr3_aa: CASSVAGTGLNTEAFF
cdr3_nt: TGTGCCAGCAGCGTAGCCGGGACAGGGTTGAACACTGAAGCTTTCTTT

v_call: TRBV5-1
cdr3_length: 15
j_call: TRBJ2-1
d_call: TRBD2
clone_size: -
cdr3_aa: CASSLEGGRGNEQFF
cdr3_nt: TGCGCCAGCAGCTTGGAGGGCGGGAGGGGCAATGAGCAGTTCTTC

v_call: TRBV5-6
cdr3_length: 14
j_call: TRBJ2-3
d_call: TRBD2
clone_size: -
cdr3_aa: CASSRTSGTDTQYF
cdr3_nt: TGTGCCAGCAGCAGGACTAGCGGAACAGATACGCAGTATTTT

v_call: TRBV2
cdr3_length: 14
j_call: TRBJ1-4
d_call: -
clone_size: -
cdr3_aa: CASSEAAGIEKLFF
cdr3_nt: TGTGCCAGCAGTGAAGCCGCCGGGATAGAAAAACTGTTTTTT

v_call: TRBV10-1
cdr3_length: 17
j_call: TRBJ2-5
d_call: TRBD2
clone_size: -
cdr3_aa: CASSESGGRKNQETQYF
cdr3_nt: TGCGCCAGCAGTGAATCGGGGGGACGTAAAAACCAAGAGACCCAGTACTTC

v_call: TRBV18
cdr3_length: 13
j_call: TRBJ1-1
d_call: -
clone_size: -
cdr3_aa: CASSLQGNTEAFF
cdr3_nt: TGTGCCAGCTCACTACAGGGGAACACTGAAGCTTTCTTT

v_call: TRBV5-6
cdr3_length: 13
j_call: TRBJ2-1
d_call: -
clone_size: few
cdr3_aa: CASSTDRYNEQFF
cdr3_nt: TGTGCCAGCAGCACGGACAGATACAATGAGCAGTTCTTC

v_call: TRBV2
cdr3_length: 15
j_call: TRBJ2-7
d_call: TRBD2
clone_size: -
cdr3_aa: CASTELAGGPYEQYF
cdr3_nt: TGTGCCAGCACCGAACTAGCGGGAGGGCCCTACGAGCAGTACTTC